This T cell receptor (beta chain) was observed in a study of esophageal squamous cell carcinoma under preoperative chemotherapy. General observations from the study: After treatment, tumor-infiltrating lymphocytes apparently came partly from blood T cells.

Via MiXCR, TCRdb re-called the PCR reads, giving one row per CDR3 protein. The table has 30,000 or so distinct CDR3 sequences, approximately 55% seen once; the top ten hold less than 30%. This CDR3 comprises 16 residues. CDR1 is SGHAT and CDR2 is FQNNGV in the germline V gene. The V and J ends lost 5 bases and 6 bases, in that order; junction bases with no gene match: 13. The time point: after preoperative PTX-NDP chemotherapy. Patients received paclitaxel-nedaplatin as preoperative chemotherapy before surgery. On this clonotype: What it binds is not known.

The chain carries TRBV11-2 and TRBJ2-3; TRBD2 matches 8 bases. The sequence derives from a human donor with esophageal squamous cell carcinoma. The donor label of this sample is uncertain. Sampling was performed from a patient given preoperative chemotherapy. CDR3 protein: CASSLERELPGDTQYF. DNA for the CDR3: TGTGCCAGCAGCCTCGAGCGGGAGCTACCCGGGGATACGCAGTATTTT.